These 28 T cell receptor beta chains came from one sample sequenced in a study of T cell repertoires in cytomegalovirus infection. TCRdb used MiXCR to reprocess the reads, holding one entry per CDR3 protein. The sample yields 490,000 or so distinct CDR3 sequences, around 11% seen once. Sequencing was done on a sample of PBMCs. The receptors originated from a human donor in good health (CMV status not recorded). Some clones in this sample may be carry-over from other donors' samples.

This clonotype was detected a few times. The chain combines TRBV4-2 with TRBJ2-5, with a weak D call TRBD2 (6 bases). This CDR3 contains 17 residues. V lost 0 bases to trimming and J lost 4 bases, with 18 bases between them. Looked up from germline, CDR1 is LGHNA and CDR2 is YNFKEQ. The CDR3 reads CASSQDRELPGGETQYF. The CDR3 DNA is TGTGCCAGCAGCCAAGATAGGGAACTTCCCGGGGGAGAGACCCAGTACTTC.

CDR3 amino acids: CASSLNPEPWNEQFF. The CDR3 nucleotides read TGTGCCAGCAGCTTAAACCCCGAGCCATGGAATGAGCAGTTCTTC. The chain employs TRBV7-3 and TRBJ2-1, with no clear D. CDR1 and CDR2 from the germline V gene are SGHTA and FQGTGA. The CDR3 has 15 residues. The V and J ends lost 1 base and 7 bases respectively, with 14 bases between them.

There are a few counts of this clonotype. In nucleotides, the CDR3 is TGCAGTGCTAGTAGTCAGGGGGACCAAGAGACCCAGTACTTC. Its translation: CSASSQGDQETQYF. The rearrangement joins TRBV20-1 to TRBJ2-5; 7 bases are shared with TRBD1. This CDR3 is 14 amino acids long. The V segment lost 3 bases and the J segment 0 bases; nucleotides outside the gene matches: 4. Germline loops: CDR1 DFQATT, CDR2 SNEGSKA (reference sequence).

The V and J genes are TRBV5-6 and TRBJ1-2, with 8 nucleotides matching TRBD1. V lost 0 bases, J lost 4 bases, and 8 bases stayed unmatched. Looked up from germline, CDR1 is SGHDT and CDR2 is YYEEEE. The CDR3 runs to 16 residues. The CDR3 loop is CASSLGATGVVYGYTF. The CDR3, as DNA: TGTGCCAGCAGCTTGGGTGCGACAGGGGTTGTCTATGGCTACACCTTC.

At least ten counts were recorded for this clonotype. The chain recombines TRBV28 with TRBJ2-6; D is possibly TRBD1 (5 bases). The CDR3 is 16 residues long. Germline loops: CDR1 MDHEN, CDR2 SYDVKM. The ends were cut back, 4 bases at V and 2 bases at J, with 12 bases in the middle. Written as DNA, the CDR3 is TGTGCCAGCAGTTCCCCGACAGAGGCTGGGGCCAACGTCCTGACTTTC. Protein: CASSSPTEAGANVLTF.

This clonotype has ten or more counts. The V call is TRBV6-5, the J call TRBJ2-5, with D maybe TRBD2 (6 bases). Between the trimmed V and J ends, which lost 0 bases and 4 bases, there was a span of 9 bases. Germline lookup yields CDR1 MNHEY and CDR2 SVGAGI. This CDR3 is built from 14 residues. Here the CDR3 reads CASSYSTAGETQYF. The CDR3 DNA follows: TGTGCCAGCAGTTACTCGACAGCGGGAGAGACCCAGTACTTC.

The chain couples TRBV30 to TRBJ2-6, with D hard to call. The CDR3 covers 16 residues. CDR1 is GTSNPN and CDR2 is SVGIG in the germline V gene (reference sequence). V was trimmed by 3 bases and J by 0 bases, leaving 12 bases between them. Written as DNA, the CDR3 is TGTGCCTGGAGCAATACAGCAAACTCTGGGGCCAACGTCCTGACTTTC. Amino acid sequence: CAWSNTANSGANVLTF.

This sequence joins TRBV3-1 and TRBJ2-5, with 8 bases that match TRBD1. J was trimmed by 5 bases and V by 4 bases; bases with no gene match: 6. The CDR3 runs 14 residues. CDR1 and CDR2 (germline): LGHDT, YNNKEL (reference sequence). The DNA for the CDR3 is TGTGCCAGCAGCCGGACAGGGTTTAGTGAGACCCAGTACTTC. Its protein is CASSRTGFSETQYF.

This clonotype appeared many times. The rearrangement uses TRBV7-8 and TRBJ2-1; D uncertain. Germline CDR1 reads SGHVS; CDR2 reads FQNEAQ. The V gene lost 5 bases and the J gene lost 9 bases, with 8 bases spanning the gap. The CDR3 covers 11 residues. The DNA of the CDR3 is TGTGCCAGCAGCCCCGCCATTGAGCAGTTCTTC. Its translation is CASSPAIEQFF.

This clonotype was picked up many times. V gene TRBV12-3 or TRBV12-4 combines with J gene TRBJ2-1; D is tentatively TRBD1 or TRBD2 (5 bases each). The germline V and J ends were trimmed by 5 bases and 6 bases, with 14 bases remaining between them. The CDR3 extends over 14 amino acids. CDR3 sequence reads: CASSINAGGNEQFF. In nucleotides, the CDR3 is TGTGCCAGCAGTATCAACGCTGGGGGCAATGAGCAGTTCTTC.

The V and J genes are TRBV6-5 and TRBJ2-7; no clear D. V was cut by 6 bases and J by 3 bases, with 15 bases left in between. The CDR3 contains 14 residues. The germline gives CDR1 MNHEY, CDR2 SVGAGI. The CDR3 nucleotides read TGTGCCAGCAGCCTCTACGGCACAAACTACGAGCAGTACTTC. It is translated as CASSLYGTNYEQYF.

This clonotype was counted many times. A much larger clone lies a single base off, so this may be a read error. The V and J genes are TRBV7-8 and TRBJ2-1; 14 positions match TRBD2. The V and J ends lost 4 bases and 4 bases, in that order; junction bases with no gene match: 3. There are 16 residues in the CDR3. Germline CDR1 SGHVS, CDR2 FQNEAQ. CDR3 sequence: CASSSRLAGGYNEQFF. For the CDR3, the DNA is TGTGCCAGCAGCTCCCGACTAGCGGGAGGGTACAATGAGCAGTTCTTC.

The gene calls are TRBV2 and TRBJ2-2, with D unclear. V lost 6 bases and J lost 4, with 12 bases in between. The CDR3 extends over 14 amino acids. Looked up from germline, CDR1 is SNHLY and CDR2 is FYNNEI. The CDR3 DNA reads as TGTGCCAGCAGGGGCCCAATGAGCACCGGGGAGCTGTTTTTT. Encoded protein: CASRGPMSTGELFF.

The rearrangement links TRBV7-9 to TRBJ2-1; possible D gene TRBD2, 6 bases. Germline V lookup: CDR1 SEHNR, CDR2 FQNEAQ (reference sequence). Trimming pared 3 bases from V and 0 bases from J, leaving 9 bases between. This CDR3 comprises 15 residues. The CDR3 sequence: CASSFGGISYNEQFF. The CDR3 DNA follows: TGTGCCAGCAGCTTTGGCGGGATCTCCTACAATGAGCAGTTCTTC.

This clonotype showed up many times. The rearrangement uses TRBV23-1 and TRBJ1-4; D is undetermined. TRBV23-1 falls under the ORF class, with uncertain function. The CDR3 is 15 residues long. V gave up 0 bases and J gave up 6 bases, with 11 bases separating them. Here the CDR3 reads CASSQSKGTDEKLFF. DNA of the CDR3: TGCGCCAGCAGTCAATCGAAGGGCACGGATGAAAAACTGTTTTTT.

This clonotype has at least ten counts. This rearrangement joins TRBV6-5 to TRBJ2-3; maybe TRBD2 (6 bases). Trimming stripped 0 bases from V and 4 bases from J, with 8 bases between. Per germline, CDR1 MNHEY and CDR2 SVGAGI. This CDR3 is 14 amino acids long. CDR3 bases: TGTGCCAGCAGTTACTCGAGGAGGGCAGATACGCAGTATTTT. The encoded protein is CASSYSRRADTQYF.

The chain is built from TRBV29-1 and TRBJ1-2; 7 nucleotides align to TRBD1. Germline V gene sequence: CDR1 SQVTM, CDR2 ANQGSEA. J gave up 5 bases and V 5 bases, and 2 bases lay outside the gene matches. The CDR3 has 11 residues. This chain's CDR3 is CSVLTGYGYTF. CDR3 sequence (DNA): TGCAGCGTTTTGACAGGGTATGGCTACACCTTC.

The V gene is TRBV28, the J gene TRBJ2-7, with D possibly being TRBD1 (5 bases). This CDR3 is 15 amino acids long. Between the trimmed V and J ends, which lost 5 bases and 3 bases, there was a span of 17 bases. CDR1 MDHEN and CDR2 SYDVKM come from the germline V gene. The CDR3: CASSPQVSDFYEQYF. The DNA of the CDR3 is TGTGCCAGCAGTCCACAGGTTTCCGATTTCTACGAGCAGTACTTC.

This clonotype was recorded at least ten times. V gene TRBV7-8 combines with J gene TRBJ1-5; 7 bases are shared with TRBD1. The trim removed 8 bases at V and 7 bases at J, leaving 8 bases unmatched. The V gene's germline CDR1 is SGHVS and CDR2 FQNEAQ. The CDR3 runs to 13 residues. The CDR3 protein is CASGGQAGQPQHF. The CDR3 DNA reads as TGTGCCAGCGGAGGACAGGCTGGGCAGCCCCAGCATTTT.

This clonotype was detected ten times or more. The chain joins TRBV24-1 to TRBJ2-1; either TRBD1 or TRBD2 may supply D (5 bases each). The length of the CDR3 is 17 residues. The V gene lost 2 bases and the J gene lost 4 bases, with 17 bases spanning the gap. Germline CDR1 KGHDR, CDR2 SFDVKD. The CDR3 sequence is CATSDSGTSLGYNEQFF. The CDR3 region has the DNA TGTGCCACCAGTGATTCTGGGACCTCGTTGGGGTACAATGAGCAGTTCTTC.

The chain uses TRBV27 and TRBJ2-7, with TRBD1 identical over 10 bases. Unmatched junction bases numbered 12, after V lost 8 bases and J lost 2 bases. The germline V gene has CDR1 MNHEY and CDR2 SMNVEV (reference sequence). The CDR3 consists of 16 residues. CDR3 region: CASRDRGGTGAYEQYF. The DNA for the CDR3 is TGTGCCAGCCGAGATAGGGGGGGGACAGGGGCCTACGAGCAGTACTTC.

The J gene is TRBJ2-1, the V gene TRBV5-7; the D is unclear. TRBV5-7 falls under the ORF class, with uncertain function. The CDR3 is made up of 16 amino acids. Trimming cost V 7 bases and J 7 bases, with 24 bases left between them. The CDR3 sequence: CASYRLRRPIGNEQFF. The CDR3 DNA reads TGTGCCAGCTACCGCCTAAGGAGACCCATCGGGAATGAGCAGTTCTTC.

This clonotype was observed many times. This chain joins TRBV4-1 and TRBJ1-2; no clear D. Germline V lookup: CDR1 MGHRA, CDR2 YSYEKL. The CDR3 is made up of 19 amino acids. Trimming removed 0 bases at V and 1 base at J, with 21 bases between. The CDR3 nucleotides read TGCGCCAGCAGCCAAGATACGTACAGCTCACACTTCCTTAACTATGGCTACACCTTC. Protein product: CASSQDTYSSHFLNYGYTF.

This clonotype has a count of ten or more. The chain carries TRBV7-3 and TRBJ2-3, with D perhaps TRBD1 or TRBD2 (6 bases each). Germline CDR1 is SGHTA and CDR2 is FQGTGA. This CDR3 has 16 amino acids. The ends were cut back, 5 bases at V and 6 bases at J, with 21 bases in the middle. CDR3 sequence reads: CASSPLRRGVMDTQYF. The CDR3 DNA reads TGTGCCAGCAGCCCTCTCAGGAGGGGGGTCATGGATACGCAGTATTTT.

This clonotype was picked up many times. The chain uses TRBV20-1 and TRBJ2-2; D gene uncertain. The ends were cut back, 1 base at V and 2 bases at J, with 11 bases in the middle. CDR3 length: 15 residues. Germline V gene sequence: CDR1 DFQATT, CDR2 SNEGSKA (reference sequence). CDR3 DNA: TGCAGTGCTAGAGCTTCCGGGCCAAACACCGGGGAGCTGTTTTTT. It yields the protein CSARASGPNTGELFF.

This clonotype was recorded many times. The chain uses TRBV28 and TRBJ2-1; possible D gene TRBD2, 5 bases. The CDR3 contains 15 residues. The V gene's germline CDR1 is MDHEN and CDR2 SYDVKM. With 6 bases removed from V and 8 bases from J, the gap between germline ends came to 20 bases. As DNA, the CDR3 is TGTGCCAGCAGCCTAGCAGCAGGTTCAATACATGAGCAGTTCTTC. As protein: CASSLAAGSIHEQFF.

The J gene is TRBJ2-4, the V gene TRBV19; 8 nucleotides align to TRBD2. V was clipped by 2 bases and J by 3 bases; unmatched bases: 6. The length of the CDR3 is 16 residues. The germline V gene has CDR1 LNHDA and CDR2 SQIVND (reference sequence). The DNA for the CDR3 is TGTGCCAGTAGTATACCCGGGGGGGCGGTCAAAAACATTCAGTACTTC. Protein: CASSIPGGAVKNIQYF.

This chain connects TRBV24-1 to TRBJ2-3, with a possible D match to TRBD2 (6 bases). This CDR3 region has 15 residues. V lost 10 bases and J 0 bases, leaving 16 bases between the germline ends. From germline, CDR1 is KGHDR and CDR2 SFDVKD. CDR3 residues: CATSEGRYSTDTQYF. As DNA, the CDR3 is TGTGCCACTTCGGAGGGACGATATAGCACAGATACGCAGTATTTT.